The entry below describes one TCR beta chain. Its antigen remains unknown. CDR3 length equals 17 residues. Germline V gene lookup returns CDR1 MDHEN and CDR2 SYDVKM. Trimming stripped 5 bases from V and 4 bases from J, with 23 bases between. The data were obtained in a study of OX40 agonist ivuxolimab in advanced cancers. Study-level information: Dosing consisted of intravenous ivuxolimab at 0.01 to 10 mg/kg every 2 weeks. Each dose-escalation patient presented with hepatocellular carcinoma, melanoma, renal cell or head and neck cancer.

Study-wide findings and caveats: Partial responders at 0.1-3.0 mg/kg showed near-lowest clonal expansion.

Anyone with autoimmune disease history or systemic immunosuppression was excluded. Assay used: immunoSEQ multiplex PCR; TCRdb lists only in-frame clones, some missing. In the table there are tens of thousands of clones, 90% of which are singletons. The chain employs TRBV28 and TRBJ1-1, with D perhaps matching TRBD1 (6 bases). The TCR comes from an adult with an advanced solid tumor such as melanoma, head and neck, liver or kidney cancer. The sample was CD4+ or CD8+ T cells sorted from blood, taken in a trial of the OX40 agonist ivuxolimab. The CDR3 nucleotides are TGTGCCAGCAGTCCCAATCCAGGGGATTTAGTAGGCACTGAAGCTTTCTTT. Amino acid sequence: CASSPNPGDLVGTEAFF. Looking up the rest from reference TRBV28 and TRBJ1-1 gives the full variable domain: DVKVTQSSRYLVKRTGEKVFLECVQDMDHENMFWYRQDPGLGLRLIYFSYDVKMKEKGDIPEGYSVSREKKERFSLILESASTNQTSMYLCASSPNPGDLVGTEAFFGQGTRLTVV.